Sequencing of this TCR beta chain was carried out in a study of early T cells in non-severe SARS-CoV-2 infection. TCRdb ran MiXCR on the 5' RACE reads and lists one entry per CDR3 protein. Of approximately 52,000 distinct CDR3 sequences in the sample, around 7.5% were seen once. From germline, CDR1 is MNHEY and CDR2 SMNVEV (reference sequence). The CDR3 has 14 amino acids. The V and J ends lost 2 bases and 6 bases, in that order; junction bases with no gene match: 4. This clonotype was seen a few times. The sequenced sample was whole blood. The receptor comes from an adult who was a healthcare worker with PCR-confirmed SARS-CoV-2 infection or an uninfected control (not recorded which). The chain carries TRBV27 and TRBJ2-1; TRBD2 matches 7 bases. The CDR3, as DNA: TGTGCCAGCAGTTTAGCCGCTAGCGGCAATGAGCAGTTCTTC. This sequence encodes CASSLAASGNEQFF.